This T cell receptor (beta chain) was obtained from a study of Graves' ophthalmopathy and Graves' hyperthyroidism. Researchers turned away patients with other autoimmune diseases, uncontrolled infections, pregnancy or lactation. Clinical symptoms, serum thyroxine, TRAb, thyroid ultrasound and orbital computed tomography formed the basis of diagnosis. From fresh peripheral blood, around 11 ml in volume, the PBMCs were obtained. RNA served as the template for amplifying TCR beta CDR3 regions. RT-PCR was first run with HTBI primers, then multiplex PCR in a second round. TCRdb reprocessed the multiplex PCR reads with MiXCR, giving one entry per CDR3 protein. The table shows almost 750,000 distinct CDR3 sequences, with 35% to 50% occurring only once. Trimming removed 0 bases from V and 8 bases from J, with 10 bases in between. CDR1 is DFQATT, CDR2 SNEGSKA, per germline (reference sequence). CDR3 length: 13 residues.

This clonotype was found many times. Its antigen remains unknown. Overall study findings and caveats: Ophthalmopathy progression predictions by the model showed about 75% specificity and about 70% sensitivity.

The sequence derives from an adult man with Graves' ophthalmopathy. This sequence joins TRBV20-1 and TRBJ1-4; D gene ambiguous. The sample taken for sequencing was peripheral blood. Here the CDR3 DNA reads TGCAGTGCTAGAGATAGCGGGAGGGAAAAACTGTTTTTT. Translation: CSARDSGREKLFF.